This TCR beta chain was observed in a study of blood T cells in healthy people across ages. Primed by a sample-barcoded 5' primer and a J-beta primer mix, a second PCR proceeded for roughly 7 to 12 cycles. TCRdb re-derived calls from the 5' RACE reads in MiXCR, one entry per CDR3 protein. The sample gives more than 750,000 distinct CDR3 sequences, roughly 28% of which show up once; approximately 10% is in the top ten. With 4 bases removed from V and 2 bases from J, the gap between germline ends came to 9 bases. This CDR3 is built from 14 residues. Germline V gene data show CDR1 as MNHEY and CDR2 as SVGAGI. These data are also associated with another study on T cells of mothers and their children. As that report states: Material was donated by three healthy Caucasian mothers and their six children. Similar thymic selection effects on TCR recombination output appear in pairs, both related and unrelated.

The V gene is TRBV6-5, the J gene TRBJ2-1, with D unresolved. The material sequenced was blood. The source of this sequence is a woman in her forties in good health. The CDR3 sequence: CASSSYYTYNEQFF. Written as DNA, the CDR3 is TGTGCCAGCAGTTCATACTATACCTACAATGAGCAGTTCTTC.